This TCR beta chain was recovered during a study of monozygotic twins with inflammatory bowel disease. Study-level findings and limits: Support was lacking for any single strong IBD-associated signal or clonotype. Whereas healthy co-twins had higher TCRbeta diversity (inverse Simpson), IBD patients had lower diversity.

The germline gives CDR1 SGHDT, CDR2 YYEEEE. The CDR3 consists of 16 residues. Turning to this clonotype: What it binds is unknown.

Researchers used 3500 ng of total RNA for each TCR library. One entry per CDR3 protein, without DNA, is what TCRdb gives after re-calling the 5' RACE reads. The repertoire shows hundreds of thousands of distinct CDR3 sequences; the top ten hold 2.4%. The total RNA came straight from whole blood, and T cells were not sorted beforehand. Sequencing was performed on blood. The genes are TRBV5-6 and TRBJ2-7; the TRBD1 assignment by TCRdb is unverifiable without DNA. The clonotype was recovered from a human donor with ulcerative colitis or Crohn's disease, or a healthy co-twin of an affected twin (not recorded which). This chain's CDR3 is CASSLFSGQGAHEQYF. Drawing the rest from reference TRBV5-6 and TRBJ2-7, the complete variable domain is DAGVTQSPTHLIKTRGQQVTLRCSPKSGHDTVSWYQQALGQGPQFIFQYYEEEERQRGNFPDRFSGHQFPNYSSELNVNALLLGDSALYLCASSLFSGQGAHEQYFGPGTRLTVT.